The 12 T cell receptor beta chains given below trace back to one sample, sequenced in a study of cytomegalovirus exposure and HLA in healthy donors. The study ran its PCR with 60 Vbeta and 13 Jbeta primers. The table came from immunoSEQ multiplex PCR; TCRdb's copy has only in-frame clones and leaves some out. The table has 150,000 to 180,000 clones, roughly 82% seen once. The sample comprised PBMCs. These receptors were obtained from a woman aged 45 to 65 in good health and CMV-seropositive.

The gene calls are TRBV28 and TRBJ2-2; D ambiguous. The V and J ends lost 3 bases and 7 bases respectively, with 6 bases between them. The CDR3 is 12 amino acids. The germline V gene encodes CDR1 MDHEN and CDR2 SYDVKM. The chain's CDR3 is CASSFSSGELFF. In DNA, the CDR3 is TGTGCCAGCAGTTTCTCCAGCGGGGAGCTGTTTTTT.

About this clone: A read error may produce the germline difference seen at one junction end. The CDR3 sequence is CASSNSRGINEQFF. In DNA form, the CDR3 reads TGTGCCAGCAGTAACTCTCGGGGAATCAATGAGCAGTTCTTC. The chain links TRBV6-6 to TRBJ2-1; TRBD2 might be the D (5 bases). Germline V gene lookup returns CDR1 MNHNY and CDR2 SVGAGI (reference sequence). CDR3 length: 14 amino acids.

The V call is TRBV7-9, the J call TRBJ1-4; no definite D call. Germline CDR1 reads SEHNR; CDR2 reads FQNEAQ (reference sequence). The CDR3 is made up of 13 amino acids. V was trimmed by 7 bases and J by 8 bases, leaving 14 bases between them. As DNA, the CDR3 is TGTGCCAGCACCACCGGGTCCTCGGAAAAACTGTTTTTT. Translated, it gives CASTTGSSEKLFF.

The J gene is TRBJ1-3, the V gene TRBV4-1, with 8 bases matching TRBD1. CDR1 and CDR2 from the germline V gene are MGHRA and YSYEKL. V was pared by 6 bases and J by 4 bases, with 5 bases of the junction left unmatched. The CDR3 is 14 residues long. In DNA, the CDR3 is TGCGCCAGCAGTCAGGACAGGGACGGAAACACCATATATTTT. Amino acid sequence: CASSQDRDGNTIYF.

This clone showed up just a few times. The genes are TRBV25-1 and TRBJ1-2; possibly TRBD1 for D (6 bases). CDR3 length: 14 amino acids. Trimming took 4 bases from V and 4 from J, leaving 13 bases between them. CDR1 and CDR2 from the germline V gene are MGHDK and SYGVNS. The chain's CDR3 is CASSGEVGGYGYTF. CDR3 in DNA: TGTGCCAGCAGTGGCGAAGTAGGGGGCTATGGCTACACCTTC.

The V and J genes are TRBV5-1 and TRBJ1-2, with TRBD1 identical over 11 bases. J was trimmed by 8 bases and V by 5 bases; bases with no gene match: 20. Germline V gene lookup returns CDR1 SGHRS and CDR2 YFSETQ. The CDR3 is made up of 18 amino acids. CDR3 DNA sequence: TGCGCCAGCAGTCCCCATCCGGGACAGGGGGAATACGTAGGAGGCTACACCTTC. This gives the protein CASSPHPGQGEYVGGYTF. Based on the CDR3 plus reference TRBV5-1 and TRBJ1-2, the full variable domain is KAGVTQTPRYLIKTRGQQVTLSCSPISGHRSVSWYQQTPGQGLQFLFEYFSETQRNKGNFPGRFSGRQFSNSRSEMNVSTLELGDSALYLCASSPHPGQGEYVGGYTFGSGTRLTVV.

V and J are TRBV18 and TRBJ2-3; 9 bases align to TRBD1. J gave up 1 base and V 3 bases, and 8 bases lay outside the gene matches. Germline CDR1 is KGHSH and CDR2 is LQKENI. The CDR3 is made up of 17 amino acids. CDR3 DNA sequence: TGTGCCAGCTCACCTCCGGGACAGGGAACCCGCACAGATACGCAGTATTTT. Its protein product is CASSPPGQGTRTDTQYF.

The chain carries TRBV19 and TRBJ1-2; D gene unclear. CDR3 length: 13 residues. V dropped 3 bases and J dropped 3 bases, with 8 bases sitting between them. Germline V gene lookup returns CDR1 LNHDA and CDR2 SQIVND (reference sequence). CDR3 amino acids: CASSIKRDYGYTF. The DNA of the CDR3 is TGTGCCAGTAGTATCAAGAGGGACTATGGCTACACCTTC. Full variable domain (rest looked up from reference TRBV19 and TRBJ1-2): DGGITQSPKYLFRKEGQNVTLSCEQNLNHDAMYWYRQDPGQGLRLIYYSQIVNDFQKGDIAEGYSVSREKKESFPLTVTSAQKNPTAFYLCASSIKRDYGYTFGSGTRLTVV.

As to this clone: The identical CDR3 is also encoded by other nucleotide sequences in the sample. The chain joins TRBV18 to TRBJ2-4; D possibly corresponds to TRBD1 (5 bases). Deletions cut 3 bases from V and 0 bases from J, with 6 bases between. The CDR3 contains 14 residues. Germline V gives CDR1 KGHSH, CDR2 LQKENI. CDR3 sequence (DNA): TGTGCCAGCTCACCGGGGCTAGCCAAAAACATTCAGTACTTC. Encoded protein: CASSPGLAKNIQYF.

In this sample, this clone turned up once. The chain is built from TRBV6-5 and TRBJ1-2, with D tentatively TRBD1 (5 bases). V was clipped by 4 bases and J by 6 bases, with 18 bases between them. Germline V gene lookup returns CDR1 MNHEY and CDR2 SVGAGI. This CDR3 is built from 15 residues. The CDR3 sequence: CASSFRPNRGDGYTF. In nucleotides, the CDR3 is TGTGCCAGCAGTTTCCGACCCAATAGGGGTGATGGCTACACCTTC.

The rearrangement uses TRBV4-2 and TRBJ1-1, with D hard to call. The V gene's germline CDR1 is LGHNA and CDR2 YNFKEQ. Trimming removed 0 bases from V and 8 bases from J, with 10 bases in between. The CDR3 runs 13 residues. The CDR3 reads CASSQEQPTEAFF. The CDR3 coding sequence is TGTGCCAGCAGCCAAGAACAGCCGACCGAAGCTTTCTTT.

V gene TRBV11-2 combines with J gene TRBJ1-1; 8 positions match TRBD1. This CDR3 is built from 17 residues. CDR1 and CDR2 (germline): SGHAT, FQNNGV. The junction had 17 bases not matched to a gene; V was cut back by 6 bases and J by 5 bases. The CDR3 DNA follows: TGTGCCAGCAGTCTAGACAGGGGAAGTTTGACGGGGACTGAAGCTTTCTTT. It translates to CASSLDRGSLTGTEAFF.